The source of this T cell receptor (beta chain) is a study of blood T cell repertoires in COVID-19. The wider study: The United States, Italy and Spain provided the acute and convalescent COVID-19 samples.

Using immunoSEQ multiplex PCR, the repertoire was profiled, and TCRdb retains in-frame clones only, with some absent. The sample includes almost 400,000 clones, approximately 87% seen only once; the top ten take more than 0.85%. This CDR3 has 14 residues. The germline V gene has CDR1 SGHRS and CDR2 YFSETQ. V lost 4 bases and J lost 0; bases outside the gene matches: 3. This clone appeared a single time. The V call is TRBV5-1, the J call TRBJ2-7; 8 bases are a match to TRBD2. This TCR was sampled from a woman under 40 with acute COVID-19. Material for sequencing was PBMCs or T cells enriched from blood (not recorded which). Here the CDR3 reads CASSPGLASYEQYF. The CDR3 coding sequence is TGCGCCAGCAGCCCCGGACTAGCCTCCTACGAGCAGTACTTC. Drawing the rest from reference TRBV5-1 and TRBJ2-7, the complete variable domain is KAGVTQTPRYLIKTRGQQVTLSCSPISGHRSVSWYQQTPGQGLQFLFEYFSETQRNKGNFPGRFSGRQFSNSRSEMNVSTLELGDSALYLCASSPGLASYEQYFGPGTRLTVT.